This entry features one TCR beta chain sequence. Its antigen is unidentified. These data are taken from a study of monozygotic twins with inflammatory bowel disease. Per the germline V gene, CDR1 is SNHLY and CDR2 is FYNNEI. CDR3 length: 13 residues. TCRdb re-called the 5' RACE reads; every CDR3 protein appears as one record, without DNA. The ten most abundant clones cover 6% to 9% of a sample with 200,000 to 250,000 distinct CDR3 sequences. Findings and caveats of the study: Those with IBD had lower TCRbeta diversity (inverse Simpson) than their healthy co-twins did. Relative to healthy twins, IBD patients had fewer clonotypes in common with others, a gap that was especially apparent with disease activity.

The chain has TRBV2 and TRBJ1-2; TCRdb lists TRBD1, though no DNA is available to test this call. Source material: blood. The sequence was obtained from a human donor with ulcerative colitis or Crohn's disease, or a healthy co-twin of an affected twin (not recorded which). CDR3 protein: CASSGQYQRGYTF.